This record looks at one TCR beta chain sequence and its context. Its antigen is undetermined. The entry originates in a study of T cell responses to AZD1222 COVID-19 vaccine. As for the study in general: Researchers grouped second doses given at about 4 or about 12 weeks into one pool.

Study-wide results and limits: The donor group comprised mostly white British people and more females; the analysis possibly underestimated clonal diversity. Of spike-specific TCRs, nearly half reportedly target regions left unmutated in variants. Spike-specific TCR breadth and depth grew following two AZD1222 doses.

The method was immunoSEQ multiplex PCR; TCRdb's version includes in-frame clones alone and lacks a portion of them. In the table there are 100,000 or so clones, about 88% of which are singletons. Germline loops: CDR1 LGHNA, CDR2 YSLEER. V was clipped by 1 base and J by 4 bases, with 17 bases between them. This CDR3 region has 18 residues. The source material was peripheral blood, sampled on day 0 of AZD1222 vaccination. The receptor's source is an adult in good health. The chain recombines TRBV4-3 with TRBJ2-6; D gene uncertain. The CDR3 region has the DNA TGCGCCAGCAGCCAAGGGCCGGTAAAAGTCTCGGGGGCCAACGTCCTGACTTTC. It yields the protein CASSQGPVKVSGANVLTF.